These T cell receptor beta chains were read from a single sample in a study of blood T cell repertoires in COVID-19. Sequenced by immunoSEQ multiplex PCR; TCRdb stores in-frame clones only, minus some. The sample holds 250,000 to 350,000 clones; more than 70% are singletons and the top ten take 0.95% to 1.5%. Sequences were obtained from peripheral blood. The receptor source for this set is a woman between 45 and 65 years old with acute or convalescent COVID-19. Both conserved end residues are part of each CDR3. D genes are given only for firm matches. The size of a clone is reported for some rows only, either as once, few or many, or as a class for expanded clones.

>15|TRBJ2-1|-|-|TRBV5-5
CASSLRQGLGNEQFF
TGTGCCAGCAGCCTCCGACAGGGACTAGGGAATGAGCAGTTCTTC
>16|TRBJ2-7|once|-|TRBV27
CASSLSSGLGPYEQYF
TGTGCCAGCAGTTTATCTAGCGGCTTAGGACCCTACGAGCAGTACTTC
>15|TRBJ2-7|few|TRBD1|TRBV9
CASSVQGALGYEQYF
TGTGCCAGCAGCGTACAGGGGGCTCTGGGCTACGAGCAGTACTTC
>13|TRBJ1-2|-|-|TRBV12-5
CASGLVEIGGYTF
TGTGCTAGTGGTTTGGTAGAAATCGGTGGCTACACCTTC
>13|TRBJ1-1|-|-|TRBV6-5
CASTPGVNTEAFF
TGTGCCAGCACCCCGGGGGTAAACACTGAAGCTTTCTTT
>15|TRBJ2-1|-|TRBD2|TRBV9
CASGNPGGPDNEQFF
TGTGCCAGCGGGAACCCGGGAGGGCCGGACAATGAGCAGTTCTTC
>14|TRBJ2-5|-|-|TRBV7-2
CASSLGGSGETQYF
TGTGCCAGCAGCTTAGGAGGATCGGGAGAGACCCAGTACTTC
>13|TRBJ1-2|once|TRBD1|TRBV10-3
CAISPTGGQGYTF
TGTGCCATCAGCCCGACAGGGGGCCAGGGCTACACCTTC
>16|TRBJ1-6|-|-|TRBV14
CASSQRLGGGDSPLHF
TGTGCCAGCAGCCAACGCCTCGGGGGAGGGGATTCACCCCTCCACTTT
>14|TRBJ2-7|-|TRBD2|TRBV9
CASSTTSGSHEQYF
TGTGCCAGCAGCACGACTAGCGGGAGTCACGAGCAGTACTTC
>15|TRBJ2-5|-|TRBD1|TRBV4-1
CASSQGTGVTKTQYF
TGCGCCAGCAGCCAAGGGACAGGGGTAACAAAGACCCAGTACTTC
>13|TRBJ1-5|-|-|TRBV3-1/TRBV3-2
CASSQARNQPQHF
TGTGCCAGCAGCCAAGCGCGTAATCAGCCCCAGCATTTT
>14|TRBJ1-2|-|TRBD1|TRBV24-1
CATSRGQGNYGYTF
TGTGCCACCAGCCGGGGACAGGGAAACTATGGCTACACCTTC
>15|TRBJ1-4|few|TRBD1|TRBV9
CASSVDSGGQGKLFF
TGTGCCAGCAGCGTCGACAGCGGGGGACAGGGGAAACTGTTTTTT
>16|TRBJ2-3|-|TRBD2|TRBV6-5
CASSSPLAGAVDTQYF
TGTGCCAGCAGTTCCCCGCTAGCGGGAGCGGTAGATACGCAGTATTTT
>14|TRBJ2-5|-|TRBD1|TRBV7-3
CASSFQGAGETQYF
TGTGCCAGCAGCTTCCAGGGGGCGGGTGAGACCCAGTACTTC
>14|TRBJ1-1|-|-|TRBV5-5
CASSLGSVNTEAFF
TGTGCCAGCAGTCTGGGCAGTGTGAACACTGAAGCTTTCTTT
>17|TRBJ2-6|-|TRBD1|TRBV27
CASLSGTGRSGANVLTF
TGTGCCAGCCTATCCGGGACAGGGCGCTCTGGGGCCAACGTCCTGACTTTC
>13|TRBJ1-2|few|-|TRBV10-2
CASSEAGNYGYTF
TGCGCCAGCAGTGAGGCAGGGAACTATGGCTACACCTTC
>13|TRBJ2-3|-|TRBD1|TRBV3-1/TRBV3-2
CASRRQGADTQYF
TGTGCCAGCAGACGACAGGGTGCAGATACGCAGTATTTT
>17|TRBJ1-3|-|TRBD1|TRBV2
CASSDRGQGAAGNTIYF
TGTGCCAGCAGTGATCGGGGACAGGGGGCTGCTGGAAACACCATATATTTT
>15|TRBJ2-7|-|-|TRBV6-6
CASSMSSGHSYEQYF
TGTGCCAGCAGTATGTCGAGCGGCCACTCCTACGAGCAGTACTTC
>15|TRBJ2-2|-|-|TRBV3-1/TRBV3-2
CASSLQRGLAGELFF
TGTGCCAGCAGCCTTCAAAGGGGTCTCGCCGGGGAGCTGTTTTTT
>14|TRBJ1-1|-|-|TRBV20-1
CSASPHTMNTEAFF
TGCAGTGCTAGTCCGCATACAATGAACACTGAAGCTTTCTTT